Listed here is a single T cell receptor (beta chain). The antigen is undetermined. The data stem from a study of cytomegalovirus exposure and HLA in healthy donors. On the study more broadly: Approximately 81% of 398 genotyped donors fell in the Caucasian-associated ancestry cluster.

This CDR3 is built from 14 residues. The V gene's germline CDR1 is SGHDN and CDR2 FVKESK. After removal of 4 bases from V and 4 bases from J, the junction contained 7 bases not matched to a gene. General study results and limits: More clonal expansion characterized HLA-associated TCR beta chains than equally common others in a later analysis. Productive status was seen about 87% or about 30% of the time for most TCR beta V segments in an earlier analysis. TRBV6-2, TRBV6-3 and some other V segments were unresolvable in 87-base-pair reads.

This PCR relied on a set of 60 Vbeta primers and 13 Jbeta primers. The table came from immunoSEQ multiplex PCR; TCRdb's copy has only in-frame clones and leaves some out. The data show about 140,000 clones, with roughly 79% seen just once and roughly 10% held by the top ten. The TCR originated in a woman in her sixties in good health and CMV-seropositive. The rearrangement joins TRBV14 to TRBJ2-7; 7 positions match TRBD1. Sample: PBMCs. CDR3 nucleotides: TGTGCCAGCAGCCCCCTCCGGGACAGATACGAGCAGTACTTC. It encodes CASSPLRDRYEQYF.